This T cell receptor (beta chain) was sequenced for a study of blood T cells in healthy people across ages. Healthy Caucasian individuals from Russia aged 6 to 90 were enrolled as donors. The use of a sample-barcoded 5' primer and a J-beta primer mix characterized a second PCR of roughly 6 to 12 cycles. TCRdb reprocessed the 5' RACE reads via MiXCR and lists one record per CDR3 protein. This table has about 1.8 million distinct CDR3 sequences, 49% appearing once. Looked up from germline, CDR1 is MDHEN and CDR2 is SYDVKM. V was pared by 7 bases and J by 9 bases, with 11 bases between. CDR3 length equals 11 residues.

The chain uses TRBV28 and TRBJ2-3; no firm D call. This TCR was recovered from a woman aged 40-49 years in good health. The source material was blood. The CDR3 loop reads CASTDAETQYF. CDR3 bases: TGTGCCAGCACTGACGCTGAAACGCAGTATTTT.